Presented here are 28 T cell receptor beta chains from one specimen sequenced in a study of blood T cells in healthy people across ages. Alongside a J-beta primer mix, a sample-barcoded 5' primer served in a second PCR lasting about 7 to 11 cycles. TCRdb ran MiXCR on the 5' RACE reads and lists one entry per CDR3 protein. Among almost 1 million distinct CDR3 sequences, roughly 51% were seen once, and the ten largest hold roughly a fifth. The sequenced material came from blood. Receptor source: a woman in her sixties in good health.

V usage is TRBV5-5 and J usage is TRBJ2-1; 10 bases map to TRBD2. The V segment lost 1 base and the J segment 4 bases; nucleotides outside the gene matches: 5. The germline gives CDR1 SGHKS, CDR2 YYEKEE (reference sequence). The CDR3 sequence is 16 residues long. The CDR3 DNA reads as TGTGCCAGCAGCTTGAGGACTAGCGGTCTATACAATGAGCAGTTCTTC. This sequence encodes CASSLRTSGLYNEQFF.

The chain couples TRBV18 to TRBJ2-7, with 8 bases that match TRBD1. Germline V gene data show CDR1 as KGHSH and CDR2 as LQKENI. The CDR3 is made up of 17 amino acids. V lost 4 bases, J lost 7 bases, and 18 bases stayed unmatched. DNA of the CDR3: TGTGCCAGCTCACAAGATTCTTGGACAGGGTTTTCCTCAGAGCAGTACTTC. It specifies CASSQDSWTGFSSEQYF.

The chain uses TRBV2 and TRBJ1-2; 8 nucleotides line up with TRBD1. This CDR3 has 13 amino acids. From germline, CDR1 is SNHLY and CDR2 FYNNEI. Trimming at V came to 6 bases and at J to 8 bases, leaving 8 bases not matched to a gene. DNA of the CDR3: TGTGCCAGCAGAGGACAGGGAATGAGGGGCTACACCTTC. Translated: CASRGQGMRGYTF.

This clonotype was seen more than once but under ten times. This chain uses TRBV5-6 with TRBJ1-2; maybe TRBD1 (6 bases). This CDR3 comprises 13 residues. Germline V lookup: CDR1 SGHDT, CDR2 YYEEEE. V lost 4 bases and J lost 6, with 13 bases in between. CDR3 residues: CASSPWGLDGYTF. CDR3 bases: TGTGCCAGCAGCCCTTGGGGGCTAGATGGCTACACCTTC.

This clonotype showed up just once. The chain joins TRBV30 to TRBJ2-7; TRBD2 matches at 8 bases. V trimming: 3 bases; J trimming: 1 base; junction bases outside the gene matches: 2. This CDR3 is built from 13 residues. Germline-derived CDR1 and CDR2 are GTSNPN and SVGIG (reference sequence). The CDR3 nucleotides read TGTGCCTGGAGCGGACTAGCTTCCTACGAGCAGTACTTC. It is translated as CAWSGLASYEQYF.

The V call is TRBV28, the J call TRBJ1-2; no clear D gene. This CDR3 region has 16 residues. The V gene's germline CDR1 is MDHEN and CDR2 SYDVKM. Trimming took off 2 bases at V and 4 bases at J, with 17 bases between the two ends. CDR3 bases: TGTGCCAGCAGTTTACCGGCCAGGCGGGTTGGCTATGGCTACACCTTC. Encoded protein: CASSLPARRVGYGYTF.

The CDR3 nucleotides are TGTGCCAGCAGTGCCGGACTAGCGGGAGTGAACATTCAGTACTTC. Its translation is CASSAGLAGVNIQYF. This chain joins TRBV27 and TRBJ2-4; 13 nucleotides match TRBD2. V shed 5 bases and J 7 bases; nucleotides not matched to a gene: 5. From germline, CDR1 is MNHEY and CDR2 SMNVEV (reference sequence). The CDR3 loop spans 15 amino acids.

The chain joins TRBV28 to TRBJ2-7; 7 bases are shared with TRBD1. The CDR3 covers 14 residues. The trim removed 5 bases at V and 2 bases at J, leaving 6 bases unmatched. Germline V CDR1 and CDR2: MDHEN, SYDVKM. In DNA, the CDR3 is TGTGCCAGCAGTCCCCAGGGGGTCCCCTACGAGCAGTACTTC. Translating gives CASSPQGVPYEQYF.

The chain couples TRBV29-1 to TRBJ1-2; 10 nucleotides align to TRBD1. The CDR3 sequence is 15 residues long. From germline, CDR1 is SQVTM and CDR2 ANQGSEA. The J segment lost 5 bases and the V segment lost 4 bases, leaving 10 bases of the junction unmatched. This chain's CDR3 is CSVGQGASLGYGYTF. DNA for the CDR3: TGCAGCGTTGGACAGGGGGCCAGTCTAGGGTATGGCTACACCTTC.

The V gene is TRBV12-3 or TRBV12-4, the J gene TRBJ2-7, with D possibly TRBD1 on 6 matching bases. Trimming cost V 5 bases and J 0 bases, with 14 bases left between them. This CDR3 comprises 15 residues. The CDR3 coding sequence is TGTGCCAGCAGTGCAGACAGGCGCTACTCCTACGAGCAGTACTTC. It specifies CASSADRRYSYEQYF.

The rearrangement links TRBV7-9 to TRBJ1-4; no clear D gene. CDR3 length: 13 residues. Germline CDR1 reads SEHNR; CDR2 reads FQNEAQ (reference sequence). The ends were cut back, 8 bases at V and 6 bases at J, with 13 bases in the middle. The CDR3 DNA is TGTGCCAGCTCTGGGCCCGGGGATGAAAAACTGTTTTTT. It is translated as CASSGPGDEKLFF.

This chain uses TRBV28 with TRBJ2-7; 7 nucleotides align to TRBD2. The CDR3 is 15 residues long. J lost 0 bases, V lost 8 bases, and 10 bases had no gene match. The germline gives CDR1 MDHEN, CDR2 SYDVKM. CDR3 nucleotide sequence: TGTGCCAGCCGCCCAGCGGGATTAAGCTCCTACGAGCAGTACTTC. Its protein product is CASRPAGLSSYEQYF.

The V call is TRBV12-3 or TRBV12-4, the J call TRBJ2-4; TRBD2 might be the D (8 bases). This CDR3 contains 16 residues. With 3 bases removed from V and 0 bases from J, the gap between germline ends came to 12 bases. The CDR3 here is CASSFSGTVAKNIQYF. Here the CDR3 DNA reads TGTGCCAGCAGTTTTAGCGGGACAGTAGCCAAAAACATTCAGTACTTC.

The rearrangement uses TRBV12-3 or TRBV12-4 and TRBJ2-1; 7 bases align to TRBD1. This CDR3 is built from 14 residues. Losses at the gene ends were 5 bases for V and 4 bases for J; bases not matched to a gene: 5. The CDR3 region has the DNA TGTGCCAGCAGTCCGACAGGGCAGTACAATGAGCAGTTCTTC. It specifies CASSPTGQYNEQFF.

This chain joins TRBV6-6 and TRBJ1-1; TRBD1 agrees at 8 bases. Germline lookup yields CDR1 MNHNY and CDR2 SVGAGI (reference sequence). The J segment lost 0 bases and the V segment lost 6 bases, leaving 6 bases of the junction unmatched. This CDR3 region has 15 residues. The CDR3 region has the DNA TGTGCCAGCAGCATAGGACAGGGTTTGAACACTGAAGCTTTCTTT. This translates into CASSIGQGLNTEAFF.

The rearrangement links TRBV4-2 to TRBJ2-1, with TRBD2 matching over 9 bases. The J call is uncertain, as TRBJ2-7 better fits the DNA end. The CDR3 sequence is 17 residues long. Germline V lookup: CDR1 LGHNA, CDR2 YNFKEQ. The DNA for the CDR3 is TGTGCCAGCAGCCAAGAAGGAATAGCGGGAGAATACGATGAGCAGTACTTC. This gives the protein CASSQEGIAGEYDEQYF.

The V gene is TRBV4-1, the J gene TRBJ2-7; TRBD2 aligns across 14 bases. There are 17 residues in the CDR3. J gave up 7 bases and V 3 bases, and 11 bases lay outside the gene matches. The germline V gene has CDR1 MGHRA and CDR2 YSYEKL. The CDR3 DNA sequence: TGCGCCAGCAGCCAGCCAGGGACTAGCGGGAGTCATACAGAGCAGTACTTC. Translating it yields CASSQPGTSGSHTEQYF.

This clonotype showed up many times. This chain uses TRBV2 with TRBJ2-5; weak D call: TRBD2 (5 bases). The CDR3 has 12 amino acids. Germline assignment: CDR1 SNHLY and CDR2 FYNNEI. V was shortened by 7 bases and J by 7 bases, with 13 bases between the two germline ends. The CDR3 sequence: CASNQDWRTQYF. The CDR3 nucleotides are TGTGCCAGCAACCAGGACTGGCGGACCCAGTACTTC.

This clonotype was seen repeatedly, ten times or more. The CDR3 is CASQWGGSGANVLTF. CDR3 nucleotide sequence: TGTGCCAGCCAATGGGGAGGCTCTGGGGCCAACGTCCTGACTTTC. The V call is TRBV12-3 or TRBV12-4, the J call TRBJ2-6; tentatively, D is TRBD2 (6 bases). Between the trimmed V and J ends, which lost 8 bases and 0 bases, there was a span of 11 bases. The CDR3 consists of 15 residues.

This clonotype was counted between two and nine times. V is TRBV7-2 and J is TRBJ2-7; 14 bases fit TRBD2. CDR1 and CDR2 from the germline V gene are SGHTA and FQGNSA. The CDR3 runs to 14 residues. After removal of 5 bases from V and 9 bases from J, the junction contained 6 bases not matched to a gene. CDR3 DNA: TGTGCCAGCAGCCCCGGACTAGCGGGAGGTCGGCAGTACTTC. Residues: CASSPGLAGGRQYF. Full variable domain (missing parts from reference TRBV7-2 and TRBJ2-7): GAGVSQSPSNKVTEKGKDVELRCDPISGHTALYWYRQSLGQGLEFLIYFQGNSAPDKSGLPSDRFSAERTGGSVSTLTIQRTQQEDSAVYLCASSPGLAGGRQYFGPGTRLTVT.

This clonotype was picked up many times. V is TRBV30 and J is TRBJ1-1; a weak D match, TRBD1 (5 bases). Deletions cut 5 bases from V and 4 bases from J, with 11 bases between. Germline lookup yields CDR1 GTSNPN and CDR2 SVGIG (reference sequence). The CDR3 contains 12 residues. The CDR3 bases are TGTGCCTGGGGCGCAGGGTTCACTGAAGCTTTCTTT. It translates to CAWGAGFTEAFF.

This chain links TRBV20-1 with TRBJ2-1; TRBD2 matches at 11 bases. CDR1 is DFQATT, CDR2 SNEGSKA, per germline (reference sequence). The CDR3 covers 18 residues. The ends lost 4 bases at V and 0 bases at J; junction bases unmatched: 11. This chain's CDR3 is CSANMILAGGSSYNEQFF. The DNA for the CDR3 is TGCAGTGCTAATATGATTTTAGCGGGGGGGAGCTCCTACAATGAGCAGTTCTTC.

With regard to this clonotype: A read error may be the cause here, since a much bigger clone is one base away. This chain links TRBV7-8 with TRBJ2-5, with D possibly being TRBD2 (6 bases). The germline V gene encodes CDR1 SGHVS and CDR2 FQNEAQ. The CDR3 runs 19 residues. Trimming cost V 2 bases and J 3 bases, with 25 bases left between them. The CDR3: CASSLMEGSERRKEETQYF. For the CDR3, the DNA is TGTGCCAGCAGCTTAATGGAGGGTTCGGAGCGAAGGAAAGAAGAGACCCAGTACTTC.

In its sample, this clonotype was seen once. The gene calls are TRBV6-1 and TRBJ2-4; D is undetermined. The DNA end is a closer match to TRBJ2-7, so the J assignment may be wrong. CDR1 is MNHNS and CDR2 is SASEGT in the germline V gene. CDR3 length: 11 amino acids. CDR3 in amino acids: CATHRAYEQYF. Written as DNA, the CDR3 is TGTGCCACACATCGCGCCTACGAGCAGTACTTC.

The chain recombines TRBV29-1 with TRBJ1-2; D is unresolved. The CDR3 spans 13 residues. Between the trimmed V and J ends, which lost 4 bases and 4 bases, there was a span of 13 bases. The V gene's germline CDR1 is SQVTM and CDR2 ANQGSEA. CDR3 in DNA: TGCAGCGTTGGAGGGTCTCGGGGCTATGGCTACACCTTC. Protein sequence: CSVGGSRGYGYTF. The full variable domain, completed using reference TRBV29-1 and TRBJ1-2, is SAVISQKPSRDICQRGTSLTIQCQVDSQVTMMFWYRQQPGQSLTLIATANQGSEATYESGFVIDKFPISRPNLTFSTLTVSNMSPEDSSIYLCSVGGSRGYGYTFGSGTRLTVV.

This clonotype was seen more than once but under ten times. The chain carries TRBV18 and TRBJ2-3; 10 bases map to TRBD2. V gave up 10 bases and J gave up 3 bases; unmatched junction bases: 4. From germline, CDR1 is KGHSH and CDR2 LQKENI. The CDR3 length is 13 residues. CDR3 protein: CATSGSVTDTQYF. CDR3 sequence (DNA): TGTGCCACTAGCGGGAGCGTTACAGATACGCAGTATTTT.

The gene calls are TRBV7-9 and TRBJ2-7; possible D gene TRBD2, 6 bases. V shed 5 bases and J shed 3 bases, with 20 bases lying between them. The CDR3 spans 16 residues. CDR1 and CDR2 (germline): SEHNR, FQNEAQ (reference sequence). The CDR3 loop is CASSLNRKKGGYEQYF. Here the CDR3 DNA reads TGTGCCAGCAGCCTAAACCGAAAGAAGGGAGGCTACGAGCAGTACTTC.

The CDR3 nucleotides read TGTGCCAGCAGTATGACAGGGGCCGGGACTCAGTACTTC. Translated, it gives CASSMTGAGTQYF. The chain links TRBV25-1 to TRBJ2-5; 8 positions match TRBD1. From germline, CDR1 is MGHDK and CDR2 SYGVNS. J gave up 11 bases and V 5 bases, and 10 bases lay outside the gene matches. The CDR3 is 13 residues long.